This entry features one TCR beta chain sequence. Its antigen is not yet known. Base qualities are missing; no much larger clone stands one base away. The data are from a study of shared clonotypes between healthy human individuals (dated by TCRdb to 2018 to 2021). At the level of the whole study: A few men and a couple of women, aged 18 to 49 years, made up the cohort. Between about 0.9 and 9 billion PBMCs per donor were obtained by leukapheresis. For each donor, CD4 naive and CD4 memory were each given three plates, CD8 naive was given two plates, and CD8 memory was given one plate. To estimate repertoire size and how much clonotype sharing occurs between individuals, the study deeply sequenced the blood TCR repertoires of five healthy adults. To increase sequencing depth and limit assay-specific biases, TCR repertoire library preparation and sequencing were carried out by different laboratories using diverse techniques.

V ends up 0 bases short and J 1 base short, with an unmatched junction base count of 4. CDR1 and CDR2, looked up from the germline V gene, are SGHRS and YFSETQ. The CDR3 sequence holds 16 residues, the cysteine and phenylalanine included. The entry retains the CDR3 DNA only, 48 bases that are in frame from base 1. TCR CDR3 regions were amplified from genomic DNA by multiplex PCR using the deep immunoSEQ assay. For each cell subset, the extracted genomic DNA was distributed evenly across all wells of several immunoSEQ 96-well plates, and each plate served as one replicate. For sorted subsets, each replicate PCR was loaded with 200 ng genomic DNA, equivalent to some 31,000 T cell genomes. The purified libraries were quantified using a Qubit 3.0 fluorometer, sized with a Bioanalyzer 2100, and then quantified again using the KAPA Library Quantification kit. Every immunoSEQ 96-well plate was sequenced on a dedicated single-read 150-cycle Illumina NextSeq 550 flow cell. For the original study's pipeline: The immunoSEQ output contained only junctional sequences without quality scores, so filtering could not match that applied to full-length reads. To assign V/J genes and CDR3, sequences were annotated using PyIR, a Python wrapper for IgBLAST v1.9, with IMGT germline references. Any read was removed if the V/J assignment was weak (E-value above 1e-6), the CDR3 was missing, or the read contained stop codons, out-of-frame junctions, or ambiguous translated residues. A V3J clonotype was defined by an identical inferred V gene, J gene, and CDR3 amino acid sequence. The percentage overlap between two repertoires was calculated by dividing the number of shared unique clonotypes by the size of the smaller repertoire. Three approaches were used to assess repertoire richness: RTK rarefaction, the Chao1 estimator, and Recon v2.1 estimates of unobserved clonotypes. Generation probabilities for all TCRbeta clonotypes obtained by the gDNA method from a handful of donors were computed using OLGA. Entries here come from immuneACCESS through TCRdb and include only in-frame sequences with V and J called. Some clones fail to appear in such tables; in the studies checked, an unresolved V gene covers under half of the shortfall, and the cause of the remainder is unknown. The DNA was the basis for D and trimming; V, J and clone size are from that table. In this sample the table shows over a million clones, roughly 74% of which occur a single time. Jointly, the top ten make up under 0.6% of the sample.

The study at large found these results: Only blood was sampled, and tissue TCR repertoires likely differ from those in blood. Incomplete sequencing was indicated by rarefaction of sorted-subset datasets, despite the large sequencing depth. Clonotypes shared by all four sorted-subset donors showed higher generation probabilities than non-shared clonotypes. When a handful of donors were compared, the shared fraction of clonotypes was approximately 5% for naive CD4, roughly 3.4% for naive CD8, 2.3% for memory CD4, and roughly 0.43% for memory CD8. Because the study included only a small number of donors, the genetic and exposure-history diversity represented was limited. Pairwise subsampling led to the expectation that sequencing depth would affect the degree of clonotype sharing among donors. Estimated clonotype richness was generally larger for naive than for memory subsets.

The donors were healthy, HIV-negative adults with no recently reported acute infections or vaccinations. Every donor was a Caucasian adult living in Nashville, Tennessee, USA. CD4+ T cells were enriched by magnetic negative selection; naive cells were then positively selected on CD45RA, and the negative fraction formed the memory subset. Blood was collected by leukapheresis, and PBMCs were isolated by Ficoll-Histopaque density gradient centrifugation and then cryopreserved in liquid nitrogen vapor phase. Analytical flow cytometry was used to check the purity and quantity of each magnetically sorted T cell population. Genomic DNA was isolated from every sorted fraction and measured by UV absorbance on a Nanodrop 2000c.

The sequence came from a young man in good health. Some clones in this sample may be carry-over from other donors' samples. Specimen: memory CD4+ T cells from PBMCs. This specimen's cell subset or site label, per the study, means: CD45RA-negative fraction. Recombination joined TRBV5-1 with TRBJ1-3; TRBD1 agrees with 7 junctional bases. Here is the DNA: TGCGCCAGCAGCTTGGCTCTGACAGGGTCTGGAAACACCATATATTTT. It encodes CASSLALTGSGNTIYF. Supplemented by the reference TRBV5-1 and TRBJ1-3 proteins around the CDR3, the complete variable domain is KAGVTQTPRYLIKTRGQQVTLSCSPISGHRSVSWYQQTPGQGLQFLFEYFSETQRNKGNFPGRFSGRQFSNSRSEMNVSTLELGDSALYLCASSLALTGSGNTIYFGEGSWLTVV.